This T cell receptor beta chain was sequenced for a study of CD4+ T cells in melanoma. General study findings and limits: Reportedly, melanoma neoantigen-specific CD4+ T cells showed varied differentiation states. CD8+ T cell, macrophage and B cell function reportedly correlated with neoantigen-specific CD4+ T cells.

Data came from immunoSEQ multiplex PCR; TCRdb stores just in-frame clones and leaves some out. The sample holds tens of thousands of clones; about 72% are singletons and the top ten take roughly 4.5%. This clone was detected only a few times. As yet, its antigen is unknown. The CDR3 covers 11 residues. The ends were cut back, 8 bases at V and 2 bases at J, with 6 bases in the middle. Looked up from germline, CDR1 is SEHNR and CDR2 is FQNEAQ (reference sequence). V usage is TRBV7-9 and J usage is TRBJ2-5; no clear D gene. This TCR was sampled from a human donor with melanoma. The sample comprised tumor tissue. The CDR3 region is CASQLQETQYF. As DNA, the CDR3 is TGTGCCAGCCAGCTTCAAGAGACCCAGTACTTC.